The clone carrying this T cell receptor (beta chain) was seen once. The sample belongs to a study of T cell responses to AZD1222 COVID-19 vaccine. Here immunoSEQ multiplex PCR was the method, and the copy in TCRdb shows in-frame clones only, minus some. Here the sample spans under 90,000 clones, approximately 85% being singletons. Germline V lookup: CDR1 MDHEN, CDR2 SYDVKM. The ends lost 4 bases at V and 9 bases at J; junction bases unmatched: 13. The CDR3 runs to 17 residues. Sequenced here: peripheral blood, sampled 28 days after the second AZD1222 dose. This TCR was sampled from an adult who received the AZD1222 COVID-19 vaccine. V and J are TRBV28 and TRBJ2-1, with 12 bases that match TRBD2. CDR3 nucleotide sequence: TGTGCCAGCAGTTCACTCGGACTAGCGGGGCCTTTGGGTGAGCAGTTCTTC. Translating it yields CASSSLGLAGPLGEQFF. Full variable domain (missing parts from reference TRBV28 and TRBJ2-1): DVKVTQSSRYLVKRTGEKVFLECVQDMDHENMFWYRQDPGLGLRLIYFSYDVKMKEKGDIPEGYSVSREKKERFSLILESASTNQTSMYLCASSSLGLAGPLGEQFFGPGTRLTVL.